This T cell receptor (beta chain) was identified in a study of early T cells in non-severe SARS-CoV-2 infection. Study background: Chains were not paired, and sequencing was done on bulk RNA from unsorted whole blood.

Findings and caveats of the study: VDJdb-based matching was biased toward anti-spike CD8 responses and missed private and CD4 specificities.

Per germline, CDR1 SGHTA and CDR2 FQGNSA. This CDR3 has 16 amino acids. V gave up 0 bases and J gave up 1 base, with 10 bases separating them. To note about this clonotype: The antigen is not known.

TCRdb recomputed calls from the 5' RACE reads with MiXCR, one row per CDR3 protein. This table holds more than 90,000 distinct CDR3 sequences, around 10% found once. The V call is TRBV7-2, the J call TRBJ1-3; no clear D gene. The source is an adult who was a healthcare worker with PCR-confirmed SARS-CoV-2 infection or an uninfected control (not recorded which). Input material: whole blood. As DNA, the CDR3 is TGTGCCAGCAGCTTAGCTGTTACCCAGTCTGGAAACACCATATATTTT. The encoded protein is CASSLAVTQSGNTIYF.